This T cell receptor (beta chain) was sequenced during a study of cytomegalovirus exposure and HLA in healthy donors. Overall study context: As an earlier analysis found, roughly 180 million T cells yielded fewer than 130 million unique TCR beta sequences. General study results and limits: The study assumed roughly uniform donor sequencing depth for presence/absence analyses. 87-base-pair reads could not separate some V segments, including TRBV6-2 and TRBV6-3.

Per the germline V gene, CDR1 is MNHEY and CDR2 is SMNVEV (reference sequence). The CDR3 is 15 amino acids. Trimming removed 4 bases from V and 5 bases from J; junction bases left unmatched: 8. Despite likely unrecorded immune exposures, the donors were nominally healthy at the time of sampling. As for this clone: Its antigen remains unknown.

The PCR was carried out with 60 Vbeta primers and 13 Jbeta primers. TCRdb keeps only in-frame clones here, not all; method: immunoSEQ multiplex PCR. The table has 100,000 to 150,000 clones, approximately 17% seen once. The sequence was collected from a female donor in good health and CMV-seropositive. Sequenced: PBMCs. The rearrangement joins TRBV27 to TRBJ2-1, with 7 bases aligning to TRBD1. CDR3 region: CASSYDRAANNEQFF. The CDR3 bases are TGTGCCAGCAGTTACGACAGGGCCGCTAACAATGAGCAGTTCTTC.